This T cell receptor (beta chain) was captured by sequencing in a study of PD-1 blockade in classical Hodgkin lymphoma. Whole-study results and caveats: Newly diagnosed and completely responding patients shared comparable baseline diversity. Although disease activity or prior therapy may be involved, causes of the repertoire differences remain undefined. Whereas CD4+ TCR diversity had risen significantly by C4D1, CD8+ TCR diversity had not.

Germline V gene lookup returns CDR1 MGHRA and CDR2 YSYEKL. J lost 6 bases, V lost 2 bases, and 7 bases had no gene match. The length of the CDR3 is 16 residues. The patients all showed relapse after autologous stem cell transplantation, while their brentuximab vedotin exposure varied. Best responses included complete response and partial response; otherwise, the best response was progressive disease. A word on this clone: What it recognizes is unknown.

Sequencing was performed with immunoSEQ multiplex PCR; in TCRdb, only in-frame clones are kept and a portion is missing. Of 45,000 or so clones listed, roughly 90% are singletons. The sequences come from peripheral blood mononuclear cells (PBMCs), collected at baseline. The chain couples TRBV4-1 to TRBJ1-4, with 9 bases fitting TRBD1. This TCR came from a human donor with classical Hodgkin lymphoma. CDR3: CASSQYWTGVDEKLFF. The CDR3 region has the DNA TGCGCCAGCAGCCAATACTGGACAGGGGTTGATGAAAAACTGTTTTTT.